The T cell receptor beta chain under discussion was sequenced for a study of CD8+ T cells in alopecia areata. Study background: Oral tofacitinib (5 to 10 mg twice daily) was administered to treated patients.

Treatment given: oral pan-JAK inhibitor, 5-10 mg twice daily. This CDR3 spans 13 amino acids. V dropped 0 bases and J dropped 1 base, with 4 bases sitting between them. Germline V gene lookup returns CDR1 SGHNT and CDR2 YYREEE (reference sequence). Once RNA had been extracted, it was reverse transcribed into cDNA to act as the sequencing template. Method: immunoSEQ multiplex PCR; TCRdb's copy keeps in-frame clones and lacks some. The sample has some 120,000 clones, about three fifths seen once; the top ten hold more than 9%. Specimen: CD8+ T cells sorted from blood, collected at week 24, from a patient treated with tofacitinib. This receptor was obtained from a human donor with alopecia areata. This chain joins TRBV5-4 and TRBJ1-1; D is ambiguous. The CDR3 bases are TGTGCCAGCAGCTTGGGGACGAACACTGAAGCTTTCTTT. Translation: CASSLGTNTEAFF.